This T cell receptor beta chain was found in a study of cytomegalovirus exposure and HLA in healthy donors (dated by TCRdb to the late 2010s). Regarding the complete study: According to a later analysis, one platform produced both the 120 validation repertoires and the approximately 600 repertoires of the first cohort. The study was designed to test whether signatures of past pathogen exposure could be identified by cataloging public T cell receptors. In addition to the first cohort of roughly 700 subjects, a separate validation cohort of approximately 110 different subjects was used. To predict cytomegalovirus infection status, the study combined high-throughput TCR immunosequencing, statistical association of individual TCRs with disease status, and machine learning. The investigation overall reported the following: The study gave a list of some 150 TCR beta chains associated with cytomegalovirus. All 120 or so repertoires were used to score co-occurrence in the validation cohort in a later analysis, because that analysis had no HLA typing for the cohort. Across donors, most TCR sequences were observed very rarely, whereas some public TCRs were present in many individuals. The classifier was reported to diagnose cytomegalovirus status with high specificity and sensitivity in both the original cohort and the validation cohort. In vitro tests confirmed that a few of the cytomegalovirus-associated TCR beta chains recognize cytomegalovirus antigens. Subsequent analysis determined that TCRs grouped into clusters in the first cohort also showed a tendency toward co-occurrence across the 120 or so validation repertoires, and approximately 94% of cluster scores exceeded 0. It was suggested by the authors that the approach could potentially be generalized to other disease states and immunological phenotypes.

Donors formed part of the validation cohort, which comprised some 120 subjects and was distinct from the first cohort of some 700 subjects. Receptors were amplified or captured by the immunoSEQ multiplex PCR assay. The authors' pipeline ran thus. A statistical classification framework was built for diagnosing cytomegalovirus status from the catalog of TCR beta chain sequences. TCRdb re-hosts the immuneACCESS table, in-frame sequences only. Its copies lack some clones; in the studies checked, an unresolved V gene accounts for under half of them, and the cause for the rest is not known. The V and J calls and clone size were taken over from that table, and D and trimming were inferred from the DNA. In this sample the table shows roughly 300,000 clones, roughly 90% of which occur a single time. The top ten hold 0.92% of the sample. This clone was detected once. The antigen it recognizes is unknown. No quality values exist for individual bases; no much larger clone is one base distant.

Sequenced material: PBMCs. This clonotype originated in a young woman in good health and CMV-seronegative.

The nucleotide sequence reads as follows: TGTGCCAGCAGCGTAGTCGGAGGGGGCTTGGAGACCCAGTACTTC. Its amino acids are CASSVVGGGLETQYF. The rearrangement joined TRBV9 to TRBJ2-5; TRBD1 is perhaps the D gene, given 7 matching bases. The CDR3 covers 15 residues, taking in both the cysteine and the phenylalanine. Just CDR3 DNA is preserved here, 45 bases in frame from base 1. Reading the germline V gene gives CDR1 SGDLS and CDR2 YYNGEE. The trim is 0 bases for V and 5 bases for J, with a gap of 14 bases between the germline ends.